This is a list of T cell receptor beta chains from one sample in a study of T cells after yellow fever vaccination. A single record per CDR3 protein comes from TCRdb applying MiXCR to the 5' RACE reads. The data show under 55,000 distinct CDR3 sequences, with approximately 7% seen just once and approximately 25% held by the top ten. Here the sequenced sample was CD8+ T cells not binding an NS4B(214-222) dextramer, sorted from PBMCs, taken roughly 47 days after the first yellow fever vaccination. The receptors shown here come from a man between 18 and 35 years old who received the YFV17D yellow fever vaccine. The CDR3 runs from the conserved cysteine through the conserved F or W. The order of the fields is CDR3 protein, J gene, V gene, clone size. Expanded clones get a size class; other rows say once, few or many, or leave the size out.

cdr3_aa: CASSPPTSYEQYF
j_call: TRBJ2-7
v_call: TRBV18
clone_size: many

cdr3_aa: CASSSGLDLREQYF
j_call: TRBJ2-7
v_call: TRBV5-4
clone_size: .

cdr3_aa: CASSSYSWQGETQYF
j_call: TRBJ2-5
v_call: TRBV9
clone_size: many

cdr3_aa: CASSKLMAVNEQFF
j_call: TRBJ2-1
v_call: TRBV21-1
clone_size: many

cdr3_aa: CASSFGPAGLAGGSYNEQFF
j_call: TRBJ2-1
v_call: TRBV5-4
clone_size: .

cdr3_aa: CSVVEGGQPQHF
j_call: TRBJ1-5
v_call: TRBV29-1
clone_size: .

cdr3_aa: CATSDFRTEETQYF
j_call: TRBJ2-5
v_call: TRBV24-1
clone_size: many

cdr3_aa: CASSFSALNEQFF
j_call: TRBJ2-1
v_call: TRBV12-3/TRBV12-4
clone_size: few

cdr3_aa: CASSPSPYWNYGYTF
j_call: TRBJ1-2
v_call: TRBV4-3
clone_size: many

cdr3_aa: CASSPGGAEQYF
j_call: TRBJ2-7
v_call: TRBV4-2
clone_size: many

cdr3_aa: CASGTRVGGVSSTDTQYF
j_call: TRBJ2-3
v_call: TRBV6-1
clone_size: few

cdr3_aa: CASSARLARSANEQFF
j_call: TRBJ2-1
v_call: TRBV9
clone_size: .

cdr3_aa: CAWDSGHFEAFF
j_call: TRBJ1-1
v_call: TRBV30
clone_size: few

cdr3_aa: CASSWTRDRGTYEQYF
j_call: TRBJ2-7
v_call: TRBV7-9
clone_size: .

cdr3_aa: CASIPGLEVGELFF
j_call: TRBJ2-2
v_call: TRBV6-5
clone_size: many

cdr3_aa: CSAPGVRGTEAFF
j_call: TRBJ1-1
v_call: TRBV20-1
clone_size: many

cdr3_aa: CASSLGRVTDTQYF
j_call: TRBJ2-3
v_call: TRBV5-4
clone_size: .

cdr3_aa: CASSELASYEQYF
j_call: TRBJ2-7
v_call: TRBV25-1
clone_size: few

cdr3_aa: CATSREAGPEAFF
j_call: TRBJ1-1
v_call: TRBV15
clone_size: many

cdr3_aa: CASSPTRDSTYEQYF
j_call: TRBJ2-7
v_call: TRBV18
clone_size: few

cdr3_aa: CASRRVQGDGYTF
j_call: TRBJ1-2
v_call: TRBV7-8
clone_size: few

cdr3_aa: CASSPGEGKGYTF
j_call: TRBJ1-2
v_call: TRBV4-3
clone_size: many

cdr3_aa: CASSQEAGRPNEQFF
j_call: TRBJ2-1
v_call: TRBV4-1
clone_size: .

cdr3_aa: CASSQEGGGYNEQFF
j_call: TRBJ2-1
v_call: TRBV3-1
clone_size: many

cdr3_aa: CASSRQTGGRDEQFF
j_call: TRBJ2-1
v_call: TRBV11-2
clone_size: many

cdr3_aa: CASSDGYTGELFF
j_call: TRBJ2-2
v_call: TRBV27
clone_size: many

cdr3_aa: CASSLRSLYNEQFF
j_call: TRBJ2-1
v_call: TRBV27
clone_size: many

cdr3_aa: CASSLAGQASDTQYF
j_call: TRBJ2-3
v_call: TRBV7-3
clone_size: many

cdr3_aa: CATSEAGVADTQYF
j_call: TRBJ2-3
v_call: TRBV24-1
clone_size: many

cdr3_aa: CASSEDGVFNYGYTF
j_call: TRBJ1-2
v_call: TRBV6-4
clone_size: few

cdr3_aa: CASSYSIGTDTFDYGYTF
j_call: TRBJ1-2
v_call: TRBV6-2/TRBV6-3
clone_size: .

cdr3_aa: CSVVGDRMDEQYF
j_call: TRBJ2-7
v_call: TRBV29-1
clone_size: many

cdr3_aa: CASSFGDGLRRNEQFF
j_call: TRBJ2-1
v_call: TRBV12-3/TRBV12-4
clone_size: many

cdr3_aa: CASRWGWTQYF
j_call: TRBJ2-5
v_call: TRBV6-5
clone_size: many

cdr3_aa: CASSPLAGGQNEQFF
j_call: TRBJ2-1
v_call: TRBV4-2
clone_size: many

cdr3_aa: CASSTLREGRGNTEAFF
j_call: TRBJ1-1
v_call: TRBV11-2
clone_size: few

cdr3_aa: CASSLDRGGGGYTF
j_call: TRBJ1-2
v_call: TRBV4-3
clone_size: many

cdr3_aa: CASSYSTVGGPFLNQPQHF
j_call: TRBJ1-5
v_call: TRBV6-2/TRBV6-3
clone_size: .

cdr3_aa: CASSRPWNTGELFF
j_call: TRBJ2-2
v_call: TRBV7-8
clone_size: .

cdr3_aa: CASSLGRASYEQYF
j_call: TRBJ2-7
v_call: TRBV7-6
clone_size: few

cdr3_aa: CCARPIKTPIAKNIQYF
j_call: TRBJ2-4
v_call: TRBV20-1
clone_size: .

cdr3_aa: CASSLVWGSMGEGPQETQYF
j_call: TRBJ2-5
v_call: TRBV5-4
clone_size: few

cdr3_aa: CASSYHAQGTGELFF
j_call: TRBJ2-2
v_call: TRBV6-5
clone_size: many

cdr3_aa: CSARSYSTSSNEQFF
j_call: TRBJ2-1
v_call: TRBV20-1
clone_size: few

cdr3_aa: CASSYEGGNTEAFF
j_call: TRBJ1-1
v_call: TRBV6-5
clone_size: many

cdr3_aa: CASSLVGLAAYNEQFF
j_call: TRBJ2-1
v_call: TRBV7-2
clone_size: many

cdr3_aa: CASSLGTRSSLNTEAFF
j_call: TRBJ1-1
v_call: TRBV7-8
clone_size: many

cdr3_aa: CSVEGPRGTEAFF
j_call: TRBJ1-1
v_call: TRBV29-1
clone_size: .

cdr3_aa: CASSQESSEYNEQFF
j_call: TRBJ2-1
v_call: TRBV4-2
clone_size: few

cdr3_aa: CASSPLGVYEQYF
j_call: TRBJ2-7
v_call: TRBV27
clone_size: many

cdr3_aa: CASAWQMNTEAFF
j_call: TRBJ1-1
v_call: TRBV6-2/TRBV6-3
clone_size: many

cdr3_aa: CASSRGVAETQYF
j_call: TRBJ2-5
v_call: TRBV13
clone_size: few

cdr3_aa: CASSQERRGTIEAFF
j_call: TRBJ1-1
v_call: TRBV4-3
clone_size: many